This T cell receptor beta chain was identified in a study of T cell changes during pregnancy in multiple sclerosis. This CDR3 spans 15 amino acids. Germline CDR1 reads MNHEY; CDR2 reads SMNVEV (reference sequence). V lost 2 bases to trimming and J lost 3 bases; unmatched junction nucleotides: 5. The data were produced by immunoSEQ multiplex PCR, yet TCRdb's version contains in-frame clones alone and is incomplete. The sample holds some 30,000 clones; 90% are singletons and the top ten take about 0.5%. Sequenced here: CD4+ T cells from peripheral blood mononuclear cells, sampled in the third trimester of pregnancy. The chain uses TRBV27 and TRBJ2-7; TRBD1 aligns across 9 bases. The TCR originated in a female donor in good health, enrolled as a control in a pregnancy study. CDR3 bases: TGTGCCAGCAGTTTAAGGGGACAGGGAGACTACGAGCAGTACTTC. Amino acids: CASSLRGQGDYEQYF.